This T cell receptor beta chain was sequenced for a study of CD8 T cells in ankylosing spondylitis. Study outcomes and limitations: A TCR beta motif made of 7 to 9 highly homologous variants seemed typical of ankylosing spondylitis blood.

This clonotype occurred a few times. Its antigen remains unknown. Deletions cut 1 base from V and 9 bases from J, with 7 bases between. The CDR3 spans 11 residues. Germline V gene sequence: CDR1 DFQATT, CDR2 SNEGSKA (reference sequence). TCR beta libraries were made by quantitative 5'-RACE with molecular barcodes. TCRdb reanalysed the 5' RACE reads using MiXCR and keeps one entry per CDR3 protein. The data hold 250,000 to 350,000 distinct CDR3 sequences, with roughly 20% observed a single time. The specimen sequenced was blood, either unsorted or a sorted T cell fraction (not recorded which). The rearrangement uses TRBV20-1 and TRBJ2-1; D call uncertain. The receptor comes from a male donor with ankylosing spondylitis or in good health (not recorded which). The CDR3 loop is CSARVPIEQFF. The CDR3 nucleotides read TGCAGTGCTAGAGTACCCATTGAGCAGTTCTTC.